The 17 T cell receptor beta chains below come from one sample, sequenced in a study of T cell repertoires in aging, cancer and after chemotherapy. Multiplex touch-down PCR with TRB-A/B primers amplified rearranged V-D-J TRB sequences. Each CDR3 protein gets one entry after TCRdb re-called the multiplex PCR reads with MiXCR. The sample lists about 2,200 distinct CDR3 sequences; less than 75% were seen once. Peripheral blood genomic DNA, not sorted cells or RNA, was the template. The specimen sequenced was blood. All receptors come from a human donor with a blood cancer.

The V call is TRBV29-1, the J call TRBJ2-5; tentative D call: TRBD2 (6 bases). This CDR3 contains 14 residues. V was pared by 4 bases and J by 7 bases, with 19 bases between. The V gene's germline CDR1 is SQVTM and CDR2 ANQGSEA. The CDR3 sequence is CSVVGGLSRRTQYF. The CDR3 DNA is TGCAGCGTTGTGGGTGGACTAAGTCGTAGGACCCAGTACTTC.

The V and J genes are TRBV6-4 and TRBJ2-2; possibly TRBD2 for D (6 bases). Germline loops: CDR1 MRHNA, CDR2 SNTAGT. The CDR3 consists of 14 residues. The V end lost 6 bases, the J end lost 4 bases, and 12 bases lay between the germline ends. This CDR3 reads CASRPEGFTGELFF. In DNA form, the CDR3 reads TGTGCCAGCAGGCCGGAGGGCTTCACCGGGGAGCTGTTTTTT.

The rearrangement joins TRBV12-3 or TRBV12-4 to TRBJ2-3, with 10 bases matching TRBD2. CDR3 size: 16 residues. The V segment lost 1 base and the J segment 1 base; nucleotides outside the gene matches: 2. The CDR3 DNA follows: TGTGCCAGCAGTTTAGATGGACTAGCGGGCACAGATACGCAGTATTTT. Translated, it gives CASSLDGLAGTDTQYF.

The CDR3 DNA follows: TGTGCCAACCAACAGGGGGCAGTAATTGGCTACACCTTC. It yields the protein CANQQGAVIGYTF. The V and J genes are TRBV11-3 and TRBJ1-2; 9 nucleotides line up with TRBD1. The V gene end was trimmed by 10 bases and the J gene end by 7 bases; junction bases not matched to a gene: 10. Germline CDR1 reads SGHNT; CDR2 reads YENEEA. This CDR3 is built from 13 residues.

This chain joins TRBV11-3 and TRBJ1-5; 8 positions match TRBD1. The CDR3 is 18 residues long. CDR1 and CDR2 from the germline V gene are SGHNT and YENEEA. The V and J ends lost 0 bases and 0 bases, in that order; junction bases with no gene match: 7. The DNA for the CDR3 is TGTGCCAGCAGCTTAGATCCCGACAGGGGAAATAGCAATCAGCCCCAGCATTTT. It encodes CASSLDPDRGNSNQPQHF.

The chain combines TRBV15 with TRBJ2-1; D remains unclear. The CDR3 contains 13 residues. With 7 bases removed from V and 3 bases from J, the gap between germline ends came to 10 bases. Germline CDR1 and CDR2: LNHNV and YYDKDF (reference sequence). DNA of the CDR3: TGTGCCACCAAGAACGGGTTCTACAATGAGCAGTTCTTC. It translates to CATKNGFYNEQFF.

Notes on this clonotype: A much larger clone lies one base from this, so it may be a read error. V and J are TRBV6-2 or TRBV6-3 and TRBJ2-1, with TRBD2 matching 10 bases. CDR1 MNHEY and CDR2 SVGEGT come from the germline V gene. The CDR3 covers 17 residues. CDR3: CASSSYVPLAGDNEQIF. The CDR3 DNA reads as TGTGCCAGCAGTAGTTACGTTCCCCTAGCGGGGGACAATGAGCAGATCTTC.

In this sample, this clonotype turned up a few times. This chain links TRBV30 with TRBJ2-1; 9 bases align to TRBD1. Per germline, CDR1 GTSNPN and CDR2 SVGIG (reference sequence). The CDR3 is 14 amino acids. Trimming removed 2 bases from V and 9 bases from J; junction bases left unmatched: 8. The CDR3 DNA reads as TGTGCCTGGAGTCGCCGGGACAGGGTCGGTGAGCAGTTCTTC. This sequence encodes CAWSRRDRVGEQFF.

V is TRBV6-5 and J is TRBJ1-2, with 10 bases matching TRBD1. CDR3 length equals 16 residues. Trimming took 2 bases from V and 10 from J; bases not matched to a gene: 13. Germline V lookup: CDR1 MNHEY, CDR2 SVGAGI. CDR3 protein: CASSYGTGAFEDLYTF. The CDR3 DNA reads as TGTGCCAGCAGTTACGGGACAGGGGCGTTCGAGGACCTCTACACCTTC.

This chain uses TRBV7-9 with TRBJ2-2; D not resolved. The germline V gene has CDR1 SEHNR and CDR2 FQNEAQ (reference sequence). This CDR3 contains 15 residues. Trimming removed 7 bases from V and 1 base from J, with 13 bases in between. For the CDR3, the DNA is TGTGCCAGCACGACCACGGGCATGAACACCGGGGAGCTGTTTTTT. This codes for CASTTTGMNTGELFF.

The chain links TRBV6-2 or TRBV6-3 to TRBJ2-3; D gene unclear. The CDR3 length is 14 residues. The ends were cut back, 6 bases at V and 0 bases at J, with 10 bases in the middle. Looked up from germline, CDR1 is MNHEY and CDR2 is SVGEGT. CDR3 DNA: TGTGCCAGCAGACCTACCGGCAGCACAGATACGCAGTATTTT. It yields the protein CASRPTGSTDTQYF.

This clonotype was seen a handful of times. The chain links TRBV29-1 to TRBJ2-7; 8 positions match TRBD1. V was pared by 3 bases and J by 6 bases, with 16 bases of the junction left unmatched. The germline V gene encodes CDR1 SQVTM and CDR2 ANQGSEA. The CDR3 runs to 16 residues. The CDR3: CSVESGGDTITAEQYF. The DNA of the CDR3 is TGCAGCGTTGAGTCAGGGGGCGATACGATTACTGCCGAGCAGTACTTC.

The gene calls are TRBV4-3 and TRBJ2-7; D ambiguous. CDR1 is LGHNA, CDR2 YSLEER, per germline. The CDR3 is 15 amino acids. Trimming cost V 0 bases and J 1 base, with 10 bases left between them. In DNA form, the CDR3 reads TGCGCCAGCAGCCAAGATTTCGGCCCATCCTACGAGCAGTACTTC. Translated: CASSQDFGPSYEQYF.

V usage is TRBV7-2 and J usage is TRBJ2-7, with 11 bases identical to TRBD1. V trimming: 1 base; J trimming: 2 bases; junction bases outside the gene matches: 1. Germline V lookup: CDR1 SGHTA, CDR2 FQGNSA. The CDR3 is 15 residues long. In DNA form, the CDR3 reads TGTGCCAGCAGCTTAGGGGGACAGGGGGCCTACGAGCAGTACTTC. This sequence encodes CASSLGGQGAYEQYF. Complete variable domain (other parts from reference TRBV7-2 and TRBJ2-7): GAGVSQSPSNKVTEKGKDVELRCDPISGHTALYWYRQSLGQGLEFLIYFQGNSAPDKSGLPSDRFSAERTGGSVSTLTIQRTQQEDSAVYLCASSLGGQGAYEQYFGPGTRLTVT.

The chain uses TRBV30 and TRBJ1-5; 7 bases map to TRBD1. V shed 2 bases and J 6 bases; nucleotides not matched to a gene: 10. This CDR3 has 15 residues. The germline V gene has CDR1 GTSNPN and CDR2 SVGIG (reference sequence). The CDR3 DNA sequence: TGTGCCTGGAGTCCGACGACAGGGTTTGGTCAGCCCCAGCATTTT. Amino acid sequence: CAWSPTTGFGQPQHF. Looking up the rest from reference TRBV30 and TRBJ1-5 gives the full variable domain: SQTIHQWPATLVQPVGSPLSLECTVEGTSNPNLYWYRQAAGRGLQLLFYSVGIGQISSEVPQNLSASRPQDRQFILSSKKLLLSDSGFYLCAWSPTTGFGQPQHFGDGTRLSIL.

This chain joins TRBV29-1 and TRBJ2-1, with a possible D match to TRBD2 (6 bases). V gave up 7 bases and J gave up 12 bases, with 25 bases separating them. Germline loops: CDR1 SQVTM, CDR2 ANQGSEA. The CDR3 loop spans 14 amino acids. CDR3 region: CSAPISGRGIGQFF. CDR3 sequence (DNA): TGCAGCGCCCCTATCTCTGGGCGGGGTATAGGGCAGTTCTTC.

This rearrangement joins TRBV6-6 to TRBJ2-1; D call uncertain. Germline V lookup: CDR1 MNHNY, CDR2 SVGAGI (reference sequence). There are 12 residues in the CDR3. V was clipped by 7 bases and J by 2 bases, with 6 bases between them. Written as DNA, the CDR3 is TGTGCCAGCACTAAGGCCTACAATGAGCAGTTCTTC. Encoded protein: CASTKAYNEQFF.